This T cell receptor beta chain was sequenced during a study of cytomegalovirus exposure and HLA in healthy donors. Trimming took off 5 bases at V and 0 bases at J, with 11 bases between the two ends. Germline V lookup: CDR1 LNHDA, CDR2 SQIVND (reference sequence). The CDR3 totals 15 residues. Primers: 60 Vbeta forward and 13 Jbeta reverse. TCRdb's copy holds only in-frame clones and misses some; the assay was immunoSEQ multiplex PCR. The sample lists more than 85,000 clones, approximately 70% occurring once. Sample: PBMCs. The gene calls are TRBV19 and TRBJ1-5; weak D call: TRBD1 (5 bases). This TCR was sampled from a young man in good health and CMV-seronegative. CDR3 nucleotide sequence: TGTGCCAGTAGTGATCAGGGATATAGCAATCAGCCCCAGCATTTT. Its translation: CASSDQGYSNQPQHF.